This T cell receptor (beta chain) appears in the sequencing data of a study of immune heterogeneity within non-small cell lung tumors. CDR1 and CDR2 from the germline V gene are MNHEY and SVGEGT. The CDR3 runs 14 residues. With V trimmed by 8 bases and J by 1 base, 5 bases remained unmatched. Bulk tumor genomic DNA, 500 to 650 ng per sample, was the template. Several biopsies were collected from each primary tumor during surgery. They were spaced as far apart as possible within the tumor mass. The study enrolled patients with untreated, newly diagnosed non-small cell lung cancer who underwent curative surgery. This clonotype was seen a handful of times. The authors amplified TCR beta CDR3 by multiplex PCR with 32 V and 13 J primers. A single record per CDR3 protein comes from TCRdb applying MiXCR to the multiplex PCR reads. The sample shows 13,000 to 15,000 distinct CDR3 sequences, 28% of them seen only once.

The receptor comes from a man between 40 and 49 years old with non-small cell lung cancer. This sequence joins TRBV6-2 or TRBV6-3 and TRBJ2-5; TRBD2 agrees at 9 bases. The sample comprised lung tumor tissue. CDR3 sequence: CASGSGRFQETQYF. The DNA of the CDR3 is TGTGCCAGCGGCAGCGGGAGGTTCCAAGAGACCCAGTACTTC.